This is a list of T cell receptor beta chains from one sample in a study of cytomegalovirus exposure and HLA in healthy donors. The protocol was immunoSEQ multiplex PCR, while the TCRdb copy is restricted to in-frame clones and leaves out a portion. The table includes 130,000 to 150,000 clones, around nine tenths detected once. Sequencing was carried out using PBMCs. These receptors were collected from a woman younger than 30 in good health and CMV-seropositive. CDR3s include the opening cysteine and the closing phenylalanine or tryptophan.

CASRLTGSAGTFF | 13 | TRBV6-5
CASSQVFTSGTYEQYF | 16 | TRBV4-1
CASSLIITGKNIQYF | 15 | TRBV28
CASSRDRGSTDTQYF | 15 | TRBV2
CASSLGSGNPYNEQFF | 16 | TRBV7-2
CASSGWDGTQSFSGELFF | 18 | TRBV5-8
CSVRYPGIWNTEAFF | 15 | TRBV29-1
CASSALEDTQYF | 12 | TRBV13
CAVASTEAFF | 10 | TRBV9
CASSFAGVFEAFF | 13 | TRBV28
CASSLGQGAGETQYF | 15 | TRBV5-1
CASSSTGTGLTGNTIYF | 17 | TRBV5-1
CASSFWTPGNEQFF | 14 | TRBV5-4
CASTSSGELFF | 11 | TRBV11-3
CASSLGPSGSEQYF | 14 | TRBV11-3
CAISERQNTEAFF | 13 | TRBV10-3
CASRQGSSGANVLTF | 15 | TRBV10-1
CASSYRESYEQYF | 13 | TRBV5-1
CASSHGTVYNEQFF | 14 | TRBV5-1
CASSLGDFGVGYGYTF | 16 | TRBV5-1
CASSGTTSGPVDTQYF | 16 | TRBV9
CASSYSRGTGANVLTF | 16 | TRBV6-5
CASSLGGGAEEKLFF | 15 | TRBV11-3
CASSPGTSGKYNEQFF | 16 | TRBV5-8
CASSLTRGATEAFF | 14 | TRBV5-1
CASSLKSSYEQYF | 13 | TRBV5-1
CAISVSGRGNNEQFF | 15 | TRBV10-3
CASSLGLLAGAGNEQFF | 17 | TRBV5-1
CASSTSGGQGGETQYF | 16 | TRBV7-9
CASSEFGLAGGPGEQYF | 17 | TRBV2
CASSGLSGRAIDTQYF | 16 | TRBV6-1
CASSPDPGVYQPQHF | 15 | TRBV19
CASSFRTSETYEQYF | 15 | TRBV11-3
CASSLLNYGYTF | 12 | TRBV28
CASSIKSGRAFNEQFF | 16 | TRBV5-4
CASSSRTGYPYEQYF | 15 | TRBV7-2
CASSRDRGNQPQHF | 14 | TRBV5-5
CASRTGQGRTEAFF | 14 | TRBV6-5
CASRRLAGERNEQFF | 15 | TRBV7-9
CASSSDRGLGNTIYF | 15 | TRBV7-8
CASSWDRTPHEQYF | 14 | TRBV6-5